These 5 T cell receptor beta chains were sequenced from one sample in a study of monozygotic twins with inflammatory bowel disease. TCRdb reprocessed the 5' RACE reads and keeps a single row for each CDR3 protein, giving no DNA. The repertoire table contains approximately 400,000 distinct CDR3 sequences. The specimen was blood. These receptors all come from a human donor with ulcerative colitis or Crohn's disease, or a healthy co-twin of an affected twin (not recorded which).

The chain employs TRBV19 and TRBJ2-2; TCRdb indicates TRBD2, and absent DNA this call remains unverified. Per the germline V gene, CDR1 is LNHDA and CDR2 is SQIVND (reference sequence). The CDR3 length is 15 residues. CDR3 loop: CASTLTPSLPRELFF.

The genes are TRBV20-1 and TRBJ1-5; TCRdb designates TRBD1, a call that cannot be tested without DNA. The CDR3 has 16 amino acids. Germline loops: CDR1 DFQATT, CDR2 SNEGSKA (reference sequence). CDR3 protein: CSARGRQDLLNQPQHF.

The chain links TRBV5-6 to TRBJ2-7; the TRBD2 assignment by TCRdb is unverifiable without DNA. In germline, CDR1 is SGHDT, CDR2 YYEEEE. The CDR3 is 16 residues long. Here the CDR3 reads CASSARRLAGSYEQYF.

The chain joins TRBV11-2 to TRBJ2-5; TCRdb outputs TRBD1, but without DNA this stays unchecked. Germline V lookup: CDR1 SGHAT, CDR2 FQNNGV. CDR3 length: 17 amino acids. CDR3 residues: CASSLSRVWADEETQYF.

This chain uses TRBV12-3 or TRBV12-4 with TRBJ1-2. The CDR3 sequence is 15 residues long. This chain's CDR3 is CASSRRAGLDHGYTF.